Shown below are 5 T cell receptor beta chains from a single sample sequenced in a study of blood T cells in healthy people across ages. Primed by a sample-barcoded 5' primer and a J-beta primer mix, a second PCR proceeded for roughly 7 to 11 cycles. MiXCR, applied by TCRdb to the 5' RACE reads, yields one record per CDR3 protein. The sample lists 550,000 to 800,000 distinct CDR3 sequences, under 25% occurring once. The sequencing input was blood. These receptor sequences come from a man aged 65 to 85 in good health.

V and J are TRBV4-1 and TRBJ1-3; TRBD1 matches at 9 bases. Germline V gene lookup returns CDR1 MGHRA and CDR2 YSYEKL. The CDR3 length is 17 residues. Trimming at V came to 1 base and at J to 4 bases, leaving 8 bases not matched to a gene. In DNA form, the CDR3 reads TGCGCCAGCAGCCAAGTTGCAACAGGGGGCCGGGGAAACACCATATATTTT. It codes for CASSQVATGGRGNTIYF.

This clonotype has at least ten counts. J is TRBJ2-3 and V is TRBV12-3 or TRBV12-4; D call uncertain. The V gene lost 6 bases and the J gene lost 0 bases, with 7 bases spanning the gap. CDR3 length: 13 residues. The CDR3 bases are TGTGCCAGCAGGTGGGCGAGCACAGATACGCAGTATTTT. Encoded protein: CASRWASTDTQYF.

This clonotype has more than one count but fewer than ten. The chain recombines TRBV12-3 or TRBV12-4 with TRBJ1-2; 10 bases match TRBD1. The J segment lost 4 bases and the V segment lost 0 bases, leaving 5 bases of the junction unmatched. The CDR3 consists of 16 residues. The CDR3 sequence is CASSLARTGGFYGYTF. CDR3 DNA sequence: TGTGCCAGCAGTTTAGCCCGGACAGGGGGATTCTATGGCTACACCTTC.

The CDR3 is CAWSPGTTGYTF. DNA of the CDR3: TGTGCCTGGAGTCCCGGGACAACTGGCTACACCTTC. The rearrangement links TRBV30 to TRBJ1-2, with D maybe TRBD1 (6 bases). The germline V and J ends were trimmed by 2 bases and 7 bases, with 11 bases remaining between them. Germline CDR1 GTSNPN, CDR2 SVGIG (reference sequence). CDR3 length: 12 amino acids.

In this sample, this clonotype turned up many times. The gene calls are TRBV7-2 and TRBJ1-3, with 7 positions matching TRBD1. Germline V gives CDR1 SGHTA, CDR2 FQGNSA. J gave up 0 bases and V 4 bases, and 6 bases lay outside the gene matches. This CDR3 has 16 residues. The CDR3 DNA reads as TGTGCCAGCAGCTCGGGACAGCCTAGCTCTGGAAACACCATATATTTT. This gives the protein CASSSGQPSSGNTIYF. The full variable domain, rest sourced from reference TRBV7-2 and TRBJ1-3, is GAGVSQSPSNKVTEKGKDVELRCDPISGHTALYWYRQSLGQGLEFLIYFQGNSAPDKSGLPSDRFSAERTGGSVSTLTIQRTQQEDSAVYLCASSSGQPSSGNTIYFGEGSWLTVV.